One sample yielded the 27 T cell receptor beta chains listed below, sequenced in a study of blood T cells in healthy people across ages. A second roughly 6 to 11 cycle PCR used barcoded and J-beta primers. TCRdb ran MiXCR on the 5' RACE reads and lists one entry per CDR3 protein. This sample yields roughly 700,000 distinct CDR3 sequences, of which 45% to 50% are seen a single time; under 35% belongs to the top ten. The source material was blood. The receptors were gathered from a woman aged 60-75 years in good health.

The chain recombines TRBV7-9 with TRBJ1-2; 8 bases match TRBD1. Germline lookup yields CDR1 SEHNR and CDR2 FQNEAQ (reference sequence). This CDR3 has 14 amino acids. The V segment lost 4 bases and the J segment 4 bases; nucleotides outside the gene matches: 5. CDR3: CASSSTGAVYGYTF. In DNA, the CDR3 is TGTGCCAGCAGCTCGACAGGGGCCGTCTATGGCTACACCTTC.

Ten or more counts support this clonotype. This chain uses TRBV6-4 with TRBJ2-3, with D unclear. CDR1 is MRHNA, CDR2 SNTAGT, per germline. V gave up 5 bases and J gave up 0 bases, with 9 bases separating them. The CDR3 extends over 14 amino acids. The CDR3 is CASSRSTSTDTQYF. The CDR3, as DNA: TGTGCCAGCAGTAGGTCAACTAGCACAGATACGCAGTATTTT.

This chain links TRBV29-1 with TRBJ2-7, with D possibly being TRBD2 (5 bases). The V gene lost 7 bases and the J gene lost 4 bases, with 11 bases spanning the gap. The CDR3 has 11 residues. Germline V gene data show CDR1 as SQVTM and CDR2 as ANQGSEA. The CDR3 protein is CSGVSGYEQYF. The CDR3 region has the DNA TGCAGCGGTGTGTCGGGGTACGAGCAGTACTTC.

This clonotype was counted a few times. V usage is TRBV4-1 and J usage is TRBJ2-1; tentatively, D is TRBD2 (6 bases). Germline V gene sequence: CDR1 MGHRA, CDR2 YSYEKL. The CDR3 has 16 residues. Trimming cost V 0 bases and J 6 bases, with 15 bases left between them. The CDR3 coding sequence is TGCGCCAGCAGCCAAGATCTGGGACTTTCTTCCAATGAGCAGTTCTTC. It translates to CASSQDLGLSSNEQFF.

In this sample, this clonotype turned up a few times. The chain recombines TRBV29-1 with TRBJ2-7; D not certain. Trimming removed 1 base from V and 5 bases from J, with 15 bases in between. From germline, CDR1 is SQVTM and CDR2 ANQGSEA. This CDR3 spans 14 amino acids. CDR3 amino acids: CSVEGLERGDEQYF. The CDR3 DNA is TGCAGCGTTGAAGGGCTGGAAAGAGGCGACGAGCAGTACTTC.

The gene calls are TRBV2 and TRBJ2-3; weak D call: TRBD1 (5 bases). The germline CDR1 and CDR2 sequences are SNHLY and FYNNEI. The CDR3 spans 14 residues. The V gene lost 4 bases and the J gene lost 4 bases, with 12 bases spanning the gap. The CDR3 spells CASSAQGVSDTQYF. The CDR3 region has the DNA TGTGCCAGCAGTGCCCAGGGTGTGTCAGATACGCAGTATTTT.

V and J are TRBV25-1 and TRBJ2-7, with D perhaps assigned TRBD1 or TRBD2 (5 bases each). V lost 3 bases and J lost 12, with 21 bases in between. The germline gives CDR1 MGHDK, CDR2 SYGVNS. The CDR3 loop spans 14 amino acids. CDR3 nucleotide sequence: TGTGCCAGCAGTGATAGGGACCCCAGGAACATTCGGTACTTC. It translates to CASSDRDPRNIRYF.

The CDR3 reads CASSYTLAGGRYEQYF. CDR3 nucleotide sequence: TGTGCCAGCAGTTACACACTAGCGGGAGGGCGCTACGAGCAGTACTTC. The chain is built from TRBV6-5 and TRBJ2-5; 13 bases are a match to TRBD2. The tail of the sequence fits TRBJ2-7 better, so the J call may be wrong. CDR1 MNHEY and CDR2 SVGAGI come from the germline V gene. The CDR3 is made up of 16 amino acids.

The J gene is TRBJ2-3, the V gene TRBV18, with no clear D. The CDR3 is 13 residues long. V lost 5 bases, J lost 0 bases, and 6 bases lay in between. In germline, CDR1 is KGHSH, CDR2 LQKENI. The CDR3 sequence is CASSESSTDTQYF. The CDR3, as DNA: TGTGCCAGCTCAGAGTCTAGCACAGATACGCAGTATTTT.

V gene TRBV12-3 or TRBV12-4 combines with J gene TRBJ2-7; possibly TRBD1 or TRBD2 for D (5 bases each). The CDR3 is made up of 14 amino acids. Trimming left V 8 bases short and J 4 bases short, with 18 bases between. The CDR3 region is CASCRDGLFYEQYF. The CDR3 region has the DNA TGTGCCAGCTGTCGGGACGGTTTATTTTACGAGCAGTACTTC.

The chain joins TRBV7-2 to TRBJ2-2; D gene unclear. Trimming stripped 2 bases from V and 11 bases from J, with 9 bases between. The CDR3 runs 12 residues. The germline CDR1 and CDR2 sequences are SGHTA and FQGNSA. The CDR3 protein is CASSLRQTELFF. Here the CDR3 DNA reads TGTGCCAGCAGCTTACGTCAAACTGAGCTGTTTTTT.

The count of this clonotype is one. In nucleotides, the CDR3 is TGTGCCAGCAGGGCCCCGGGACAGGGAGGCTATGGCTACACCTTC. This gives the protein CASRAPGQGGYGYTF. The chain joins TRBV2 to TRBJ1-2, with 9 bases aligning to TRBD1. Germline V CDR1 and CDR2: SNHLY, FYNNEI. The CDR3 spans 15 residues. The J segment lost 4 bases and the V segment lost 6 bases, leaving 9 bases of the junction unmatched.

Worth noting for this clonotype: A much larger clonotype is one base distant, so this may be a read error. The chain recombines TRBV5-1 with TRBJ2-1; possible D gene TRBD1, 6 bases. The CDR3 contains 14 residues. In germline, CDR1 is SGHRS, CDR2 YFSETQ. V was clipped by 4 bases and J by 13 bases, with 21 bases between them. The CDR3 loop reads CASSNRDGRETQFF. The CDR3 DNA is TGCGCCAGCAGCAACAGGGATGGAAGAGAGACCCAGTTCTTC.

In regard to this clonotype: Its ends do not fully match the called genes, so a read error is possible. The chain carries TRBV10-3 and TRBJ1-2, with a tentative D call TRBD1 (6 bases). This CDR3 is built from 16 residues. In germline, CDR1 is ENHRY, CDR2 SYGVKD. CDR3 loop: CVISPTDSEANYGYTF. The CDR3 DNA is TGTGTCATCAGTCCTACGGACAGCGAAGCTAACTATGGCTACACCTTC.

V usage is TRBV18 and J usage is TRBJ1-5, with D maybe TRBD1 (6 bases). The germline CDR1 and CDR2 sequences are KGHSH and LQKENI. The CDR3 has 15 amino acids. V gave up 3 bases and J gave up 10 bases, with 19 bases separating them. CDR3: CASSPAGGAVDPQHF. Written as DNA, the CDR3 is TGTGCCAGCTCACCTGCCGGGGGGGCCGTAGATCCCCAGCATTTT.

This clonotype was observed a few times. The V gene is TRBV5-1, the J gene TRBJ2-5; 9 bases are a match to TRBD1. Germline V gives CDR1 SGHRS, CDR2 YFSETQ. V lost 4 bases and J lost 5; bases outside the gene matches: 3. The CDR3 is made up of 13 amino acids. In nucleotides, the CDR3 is TGCGCCAGCAGCACAGGGGGCTACGAGACCCAGTACTTC. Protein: CASSTGGYETQYF.

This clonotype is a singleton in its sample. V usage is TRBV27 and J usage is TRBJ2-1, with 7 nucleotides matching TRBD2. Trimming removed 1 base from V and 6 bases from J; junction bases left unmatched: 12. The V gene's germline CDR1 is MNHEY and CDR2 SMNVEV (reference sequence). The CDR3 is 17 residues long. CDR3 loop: CASSLLFRGGVGNEQFF. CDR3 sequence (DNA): TGTGCCAGCAGTTTATTATTCCGGGGAGGGGTAGGCAATGAGCAGTTCTTC.

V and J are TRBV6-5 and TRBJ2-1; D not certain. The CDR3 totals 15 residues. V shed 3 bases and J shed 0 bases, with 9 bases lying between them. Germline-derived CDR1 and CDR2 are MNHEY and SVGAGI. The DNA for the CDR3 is TGTGCCAGCAGTTATGCTTCTAGCTCCTACAATGAGCAGTTCTTC. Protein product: CASSYASSSYNEQFF.

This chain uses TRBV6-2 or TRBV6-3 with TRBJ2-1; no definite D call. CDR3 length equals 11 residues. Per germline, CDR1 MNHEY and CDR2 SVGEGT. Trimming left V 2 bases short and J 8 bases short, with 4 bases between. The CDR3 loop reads CASSYRYEQFF. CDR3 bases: TGTGCCAGCAGTTACAGATATGAGCAGTTCTTC.

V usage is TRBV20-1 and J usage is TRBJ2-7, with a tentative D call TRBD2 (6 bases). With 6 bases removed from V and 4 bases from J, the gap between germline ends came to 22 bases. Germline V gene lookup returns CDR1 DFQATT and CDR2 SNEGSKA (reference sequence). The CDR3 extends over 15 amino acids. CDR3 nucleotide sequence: TGCAGTGCGGTATCGGAGGGGCTAGCTAGTTACGAGCAGTACTTC. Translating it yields CSAVSEGLASYEQYF.

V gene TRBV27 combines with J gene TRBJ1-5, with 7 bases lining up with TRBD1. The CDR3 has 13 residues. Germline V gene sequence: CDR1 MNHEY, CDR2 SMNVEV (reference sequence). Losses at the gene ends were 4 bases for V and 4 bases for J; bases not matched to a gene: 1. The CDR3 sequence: CASSWDRNQPQHF. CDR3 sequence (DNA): TGTGCCAGCAGTTGGGACAGAAATCAGCCCCAGCATTTT.

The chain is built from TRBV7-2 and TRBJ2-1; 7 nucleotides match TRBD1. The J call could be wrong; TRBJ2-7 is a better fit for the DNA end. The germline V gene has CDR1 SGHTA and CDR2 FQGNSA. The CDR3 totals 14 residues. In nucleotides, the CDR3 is TGTGCCAGCAGCCCCGGGACAGCCTACAATGAGCAGTACTTC. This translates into CASSPGTAYNEQYF.

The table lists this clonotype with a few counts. The DNA of the CDR3 is TGTGCCAGCAGCCAAGTTCTGGGGGCGCCTGGCTACACCTTC. Translation gives CASSQVLGAPGYTF. The rearrangement joins TRBV4-2 to TRBJ1-2, with a possible D match to TRBD1 (6 bases). The V end was cut by 1 base, the J end by 7 bases, with 13 bases between. Germline V gives CDR1 LGHNA, CDR2 YNFKEQ. This CDR3 contains 14 residues.

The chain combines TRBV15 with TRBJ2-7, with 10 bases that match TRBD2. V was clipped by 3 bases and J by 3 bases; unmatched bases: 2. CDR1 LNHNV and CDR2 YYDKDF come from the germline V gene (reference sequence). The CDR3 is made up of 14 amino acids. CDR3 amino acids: CATSRVAGGYEQYF. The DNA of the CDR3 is TGTGCCACCAGCAGGGTAGCGGGAGGCTACGAGCAGTACTTC.

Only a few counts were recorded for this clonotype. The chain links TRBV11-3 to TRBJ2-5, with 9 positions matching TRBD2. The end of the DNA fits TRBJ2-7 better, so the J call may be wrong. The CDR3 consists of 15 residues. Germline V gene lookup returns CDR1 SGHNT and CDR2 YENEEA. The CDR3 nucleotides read TGTGCCAGCAGCTTAGGGGCTAGCGGGAACCACGAGCAGTACTTC. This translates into CASSLGASGNHEQYF.

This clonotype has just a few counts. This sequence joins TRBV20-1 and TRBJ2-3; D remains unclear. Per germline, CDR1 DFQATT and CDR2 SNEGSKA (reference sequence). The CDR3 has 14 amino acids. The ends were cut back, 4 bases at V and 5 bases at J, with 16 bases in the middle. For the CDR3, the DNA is TGCAGTGCTATGTCAGGCCCTTCCATAGATACGCAGTATTTT. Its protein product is CSAMSGPSIDTQYF.

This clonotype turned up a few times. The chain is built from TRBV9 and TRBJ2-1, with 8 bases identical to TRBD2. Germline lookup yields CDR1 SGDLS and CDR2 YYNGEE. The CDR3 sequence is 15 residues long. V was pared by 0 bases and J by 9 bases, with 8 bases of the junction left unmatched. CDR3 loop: CASSVGSGGPSEQFF. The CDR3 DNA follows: TGTGCCAGCAGCGTAGGATCGGGAGGGCCCAGTGAGCAGTTCTTC.